The next 12 T cell receptor beta chains were all read from a single sample in a study of Tregs in tolerant kidney transplant recipients. Produced via immunoSEQ multiplex PCR; TCRdb's table is partial and in-frame only. The sample records about 110,000 clones, around 90% being singletons. This specimen was CD4+ T cells from blood, taken before the transplant. The receptors originated from a human donor who received a combined kidney and bone marrow transplant.

This clone was detected only once. J is TRBJ2-3 and V is TRBV9; 7 nucleotides align to TRBD1. The V segment lost 0 bases and the J segment 6 bases; nucleotides outside the gene matches: 7. The V gene's germline CDR1 is SGDLS and CDR2 YYNGEE. CDR3 size: 15 residues. In DNA, the CDR3 is TGTGCCAGCAGCGTAGACCAGGGGGTCGTGGATACGCAGTATTTT. Translation gives CASSVDQGVVDTQYF.

This chain connects TRBV7-9 to TRBJ2-5; TRBD2 is a possible D gene (5 bases). The length of the CDR3 is 16 residues. Deletions cut 5 bases from V and 0 bases from J, with 16 bases between. Germline CDR1 reads SEHNR; CDR2 reads FQNEAQ (reference sequence). CDR3 in amino acids: CASSDGYREYQETQYF. The CDR3 region has the DNA TGTGCCAGCAGCGACGGGTATAGGGAGTACCAAGAGACCCAGTACTTC. The full variable domain, its missing parts supplied by reference TRBV7-9 and TRBJ2-5, is DTGVSQNPRHKITKRGQNVTFRCDPISEHNRLYWYRQTLGQGPEFLTYFQNEAQLEKSRLLSDRFSAERPKGSFSTLEIQRTEQGDSAMYLCASSDGYREYQETQYFGPGTRLLVL.

The CDR3 is CASSEPLGLVYNEQFF. Written as DNA, the CDR3 is TGTGCCAGCAGTGAACCACTAGGACTAGTCTACAATGAGCAGTTCTTC. This sequence joins TRBV6-1 and TRBJ2-1; TRBD2 matches at 7 bases. Germline V gives CDR1 MNHNS, CDR2 SASEGT. CDR3 length: 16 residues. V lost 2 bases, J lost 3 bases, and 7 bases stayed unmatched.

The V call is TRBV2, the J call TRBJ1-2; D ambiguous. In germline, CDR1 is SNHLY, CDR2 FYNNEI. With 4 bases removed from V and 2 bases from J, the gap between germline ends came to 5 bases. The CDR3 totals 12 residues. CDR3 in amino acids: CASSGENYGYTF. CDR3 DNA sequence: TGTGCCAGCAGTGGAGAGAACTATGGCTACACCTTC.

The V and J genes are TRBV4-1 and TRBJ2-1, with 7 bases matching TRBD2. With V trimmed by 1 base and J by 0 bases, 3 bases remained unmatched. The CDR3 is 16 amino acids. CDR1 and CDR2 from the germline V gene are MGHRA and YSYEKL. Written as DNA, the CDR3 is TGCGCCAGCAGCCAAGTCGGCGGGAGCTCCTACAATGAGCAGTTCTTC. Protein sequence: CASSQVGGSSYNEQFF.

This chain joins TRBV11-2 and TRBJ2-5; TRBD1 agrees at 11 bases. V lost 3 bases to trimming and J lost 1 base; unmatched junction nucleotides: 4. The CDR3 loop spans 16 amino acids. The germline V gene has CDR1 SGHAT and CDR2 FQNNGV. The CDR3, as DNA: TGTGCCAGCAGCTTTAGGACAGGGGGCTCCCAAGAGACCCAGTACTTC. Its translation: CASSFRTGGSQETQYF.

Regarding this clone: A junction end diverges from the germline sequence, so it may reflect a read error. The chain joins TRBV6-1 to TRBJ2-3; D possibly corresponds to TRBD2 (6 bases). CDR3 length equals 11 residues. Germline V gene data show CDR1 as MNHNS and CDR2 as SASEGT. CDR3 DNA sequence: TGTGCCAGCAGTGCCGGGACTCCGCAGATCTTT. Translating gives CASSAGTPQIF.

V and J are TRBV7-9 and TRBJ2-1, with 7 bases lining up with TRBD2. The CDR3 is made up of 18 amino acids. The trim removed 5 bases at V and 1 base at J, leaving 14 bases unmatched. Germline values: CDR1 SEHNR, CDR2 FQNEAQ (reference sequence). CDR3 nucleotides: TGTGCCAGCAGCAGTAGCGCGGGGGTCGTAGGTTCCTACAATGAGCAGTTCTTC. Residues: CASSSSAGVVGSYNEQFF.

This clone has a handful of counts. This rearrangement joins TRBV28 to TRBJ1-4; 8 nucleotides align to TRBD1. The CDR3 has 13 amino acids. V trimming: 6 bases; J trimming: 7 bases; junction bases outside the gene matches: 4. Germline CDR1 reads MDHEN; CDR2 reads SYDVKM. The CDR3 coding sequence is TGTGCCAGCAGAAACAGGGGGGCTGAAAAACTGTTTTTT. Translated, it gives CASRNRGAEKLFF.

The V and J genes are TRBV10-1 and TRBJ1-2; TRBD1 is a possible D gene (6 bases). Germline V CDR1 and CDR2: WNHNN, SYGVQD (reference sequence). The CDR3 spans 15 residues. V was pared by 7 bases and J by 5 bases, with 20 bases between. The CDR3: CASMERGGWRYGYTF. The CDR3, as DNA: TGCGCCAGCATGGAGAGGGGGGGTTGGAGATATGGCTACACCTTC.

This chain uses TRBV19 with TRBJ1-2, with D unresolved. Trimming took 10 bases from V and 5 from J, leaving 11 bases between them. The CDR3 loop spans 11 amino acids. Germline lookup yields CDR1 LNHDA and CDR2 SQIVND (reference sequence). This CDR3 is CATGEWYGYTF. The CDR3, as DNA: TGTGCCACCGGGGAATGGTATGGCTACACCTTC. The full variable domain, rest sourced from reference TRBV19 and TRBJ1-2, is DGGITQSPKYLFRKEGQNVTLSCEQNLNHDAMYWYRQDPGQGLRLIYYSQIVNDFQKGDIAEGYSVSREKKESFPLTVTSAQKNPTAFYLCATGEWYGYTFGSGTRLTVV.

The CDR3, as DNA: TGTGCCAGCACCCTTGTAGCCGGGGAGACCCAGTACTTC. Translating gives CASTLVAGETQYF. V and J are TRBV6-5 and TRBJ2-5; unclear D gene. V was trimmed by 7 bases and J by 5 bases, leaving 14 bases between them. Germline V gives CDR1 MNHEY, CDR2 SVGAGI. The CDR3 spans 13 residues.